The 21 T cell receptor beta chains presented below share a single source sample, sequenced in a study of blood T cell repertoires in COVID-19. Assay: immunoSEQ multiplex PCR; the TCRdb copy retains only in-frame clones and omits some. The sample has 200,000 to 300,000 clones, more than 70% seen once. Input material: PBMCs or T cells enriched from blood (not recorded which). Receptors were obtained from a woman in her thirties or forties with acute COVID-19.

CDR3 amino acids: CASSLLQKYEQYF. The CDR3 nucleotides are TGTGCCAGCAGCTTGCTGCAGAAGTACGAGCAGTACTTC. The chain links TRBV5-6 to TRBJ2-7, with D unresolved. Trimming took off 1 base at V and 4 bases at J, with 9 bases between the two ends. This CDR3 spans 13 amino acids. The germline V gene encodes CDR1 SGHDT and CDR2 YYEEEE.

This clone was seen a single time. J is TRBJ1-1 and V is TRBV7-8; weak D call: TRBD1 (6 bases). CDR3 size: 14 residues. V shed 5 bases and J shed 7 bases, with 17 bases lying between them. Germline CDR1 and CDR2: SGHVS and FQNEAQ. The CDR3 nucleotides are TGTGCCAGCAGCCGAGAACAGGGCCCTAGTGAAGCTTTCTTT. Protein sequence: CASSREQGPSEAFF.

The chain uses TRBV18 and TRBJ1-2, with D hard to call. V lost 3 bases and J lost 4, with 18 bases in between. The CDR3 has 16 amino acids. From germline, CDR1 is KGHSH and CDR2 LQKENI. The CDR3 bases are TGTGCCAGCTCACCCCGGGAGGGATCATCGGGCTATGGCTACACCTTC. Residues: CASSPREGSSGYGYTF.

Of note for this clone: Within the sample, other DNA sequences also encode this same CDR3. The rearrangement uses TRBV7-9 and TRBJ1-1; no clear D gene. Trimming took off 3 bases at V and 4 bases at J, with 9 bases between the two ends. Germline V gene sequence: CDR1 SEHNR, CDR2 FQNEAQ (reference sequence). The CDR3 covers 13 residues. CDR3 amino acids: CASSLRAGTEAFF. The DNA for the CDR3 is TGTGCCAGCAGCTTGAGGGCGGGCACTGAAGCTTTCTTT.

The CDR3 loop is CAWNPGVSYGYTF. The CDR3 DNA follows: TGTGCCTGGAACCCCGGGGTTTCCTATGGCTACACCTTC. V is TRBV30 and J is TRBJ1-2, with D unresolved. Trimming stripped 4 bases from V and 4 bases from J, with 13 bases between. CDR3 length: 13 residues. Germline CDR1 is GTSNPN and CDR2 is SVGIG (reference sequence).

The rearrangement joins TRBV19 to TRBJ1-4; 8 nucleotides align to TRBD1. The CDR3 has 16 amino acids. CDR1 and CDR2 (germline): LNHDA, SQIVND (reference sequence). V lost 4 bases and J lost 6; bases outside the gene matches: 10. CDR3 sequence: CASSTYAQGQDEKLFF. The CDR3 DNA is TGTGCCAGTAGTACTTACGCGCAGGGACAGGATGAAAAACTGTTTTTT.

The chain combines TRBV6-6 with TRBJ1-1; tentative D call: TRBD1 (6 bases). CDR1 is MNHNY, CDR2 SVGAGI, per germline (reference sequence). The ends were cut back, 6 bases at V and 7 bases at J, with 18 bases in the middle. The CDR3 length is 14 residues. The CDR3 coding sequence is TGTGCCAGCAGCTATTACCCACAGGGTGGTGAAGCTTTCTTT. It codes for CASSYYPQGGEAFF.

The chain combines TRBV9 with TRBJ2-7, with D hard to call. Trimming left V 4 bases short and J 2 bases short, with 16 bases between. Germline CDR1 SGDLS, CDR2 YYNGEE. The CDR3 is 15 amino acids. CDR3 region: CASSPTPDMAYEQYV. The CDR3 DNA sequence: TGTGCCAGCAGCCCTACCCCCGACATGGCCTACGAGCAGTACGTC.

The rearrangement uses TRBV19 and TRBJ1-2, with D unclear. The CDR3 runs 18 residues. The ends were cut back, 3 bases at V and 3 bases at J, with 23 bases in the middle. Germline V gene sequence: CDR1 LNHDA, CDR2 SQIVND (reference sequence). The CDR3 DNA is TGTGCCAGTAGTATCATCGTCAAAAGCGGGTCTGGGGACTATGGCTACACCTTC. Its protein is CASSIIVKSGSGDYGYTF.

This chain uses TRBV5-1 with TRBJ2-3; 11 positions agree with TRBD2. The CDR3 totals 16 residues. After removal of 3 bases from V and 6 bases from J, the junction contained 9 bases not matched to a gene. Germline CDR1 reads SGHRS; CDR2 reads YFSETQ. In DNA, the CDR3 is TGCGCCAGCAGCTCCCGACTAGCGGGAAGTCTGGATACGCAGTATTTT. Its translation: CASSSRLAGSLDTQYF.

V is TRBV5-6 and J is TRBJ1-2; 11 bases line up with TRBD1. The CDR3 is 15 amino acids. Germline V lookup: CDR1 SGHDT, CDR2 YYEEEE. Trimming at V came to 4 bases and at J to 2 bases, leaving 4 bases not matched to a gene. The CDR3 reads CASSARDRGNYGYTF. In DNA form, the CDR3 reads TGTGCCAGCAGCGCCCGGGACAGGGGGAACTATGGCTACACCTTC. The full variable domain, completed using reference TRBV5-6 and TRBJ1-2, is DAGVTQSPTHLIKTRGQQVTLRCSPKSGHDTVSWYQQALGQGPQFIFQYYEEEERQRGNFPDRFSGHQFPNYSSELNVNALLLGDSALYLCASSARDRGNYGYTFGSGTRLTVV.

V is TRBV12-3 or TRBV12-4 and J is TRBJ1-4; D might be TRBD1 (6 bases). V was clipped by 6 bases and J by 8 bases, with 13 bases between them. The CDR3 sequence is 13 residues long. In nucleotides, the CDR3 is TGTGCCAGCAGCCGGGACAACCGGGAAAAACTGTTTTTT. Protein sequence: CASSRDNREKLFF.

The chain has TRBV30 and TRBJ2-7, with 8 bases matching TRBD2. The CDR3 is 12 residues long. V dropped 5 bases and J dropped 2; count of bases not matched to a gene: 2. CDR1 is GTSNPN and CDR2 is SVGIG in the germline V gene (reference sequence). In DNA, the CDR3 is TGTGCCTGGGATAGCGGGGCCTACGAGCAGTACTTC. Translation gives CAWDSGAYEQYF.

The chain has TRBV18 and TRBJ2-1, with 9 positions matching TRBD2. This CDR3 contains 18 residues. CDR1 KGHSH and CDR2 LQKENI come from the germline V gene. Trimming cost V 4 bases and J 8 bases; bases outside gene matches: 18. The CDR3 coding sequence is TGTGCCAGCTCACGAGATAGCGGGAGTAAGTTTAAAGAGGATGAGCAGTTCTTC. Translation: CASSRDSGSKFKEDEQFF.

CDR3 sequence (DNA): TGTGCCAGTAGTATATCCCTCCGACAGGGGGCATATAGCACTGAAGCTTTCTTT. It translates to CASSISLRQGAYSTEAFF. The J gene is TRBJ1-1, the V gene TRBV19, with TRBD1 matching 10 bases. J gave up 4 bases and V 2 bases, and 13 bases lay outside the gene matches. Per the germline V gene, CDR1 is LNHDA and CDR2 is SQIVND (reference sequence). The CDR3 runs 18 residues.

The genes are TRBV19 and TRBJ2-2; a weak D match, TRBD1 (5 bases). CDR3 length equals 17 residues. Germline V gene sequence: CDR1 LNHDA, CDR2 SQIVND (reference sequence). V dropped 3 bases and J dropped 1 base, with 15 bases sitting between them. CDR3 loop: CASSMRIRQGNTGELFF. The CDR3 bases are TGTGCCAGTAGTATGCGTATACGTCAGGGGAACACCGGGGAGCTGTTTTTT.

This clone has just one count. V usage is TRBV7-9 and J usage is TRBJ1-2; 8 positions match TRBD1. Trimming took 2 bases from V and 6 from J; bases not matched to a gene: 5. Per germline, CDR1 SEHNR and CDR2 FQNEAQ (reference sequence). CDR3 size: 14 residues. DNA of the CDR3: TGTGCCAGCAGCTTAATTGACAGGGGCCATGGCTACACCTTC. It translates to CASSLIDRGHGYTF.

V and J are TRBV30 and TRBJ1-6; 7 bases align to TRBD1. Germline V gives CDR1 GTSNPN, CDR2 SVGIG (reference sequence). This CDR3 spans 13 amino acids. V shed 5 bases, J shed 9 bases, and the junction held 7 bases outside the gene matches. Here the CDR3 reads CAWSPGGRSPLHF. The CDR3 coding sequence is TGTGCCTGGTCCCCAGGGGGTCGTTCACCCCTCCACTTT.

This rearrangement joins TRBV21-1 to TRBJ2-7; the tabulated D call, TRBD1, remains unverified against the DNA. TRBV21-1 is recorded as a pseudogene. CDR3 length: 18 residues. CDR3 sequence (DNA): TGTGCCAGCAGCAACGCCCGGCCTAGGACAGACCTAACCTACGAGCAGTACGTC. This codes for CASSNARPRTDLTYEQYV.

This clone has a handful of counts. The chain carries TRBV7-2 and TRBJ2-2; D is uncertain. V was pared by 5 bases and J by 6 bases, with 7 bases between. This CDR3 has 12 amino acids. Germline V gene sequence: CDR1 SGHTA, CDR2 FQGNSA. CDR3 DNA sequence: TGTGCCAGCAGCCTTCCCCCCGGGGAGCTGTTTTTT. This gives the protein CASSLPPGELFF.

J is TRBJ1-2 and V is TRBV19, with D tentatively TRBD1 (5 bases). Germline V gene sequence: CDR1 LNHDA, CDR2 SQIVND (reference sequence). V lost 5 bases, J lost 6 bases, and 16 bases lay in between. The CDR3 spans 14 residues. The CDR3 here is CASSYLTEVDGYTF. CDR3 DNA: TGTGCCAGTAGTTATTTGACAGAGGTGGATGGCTACACCTTC.